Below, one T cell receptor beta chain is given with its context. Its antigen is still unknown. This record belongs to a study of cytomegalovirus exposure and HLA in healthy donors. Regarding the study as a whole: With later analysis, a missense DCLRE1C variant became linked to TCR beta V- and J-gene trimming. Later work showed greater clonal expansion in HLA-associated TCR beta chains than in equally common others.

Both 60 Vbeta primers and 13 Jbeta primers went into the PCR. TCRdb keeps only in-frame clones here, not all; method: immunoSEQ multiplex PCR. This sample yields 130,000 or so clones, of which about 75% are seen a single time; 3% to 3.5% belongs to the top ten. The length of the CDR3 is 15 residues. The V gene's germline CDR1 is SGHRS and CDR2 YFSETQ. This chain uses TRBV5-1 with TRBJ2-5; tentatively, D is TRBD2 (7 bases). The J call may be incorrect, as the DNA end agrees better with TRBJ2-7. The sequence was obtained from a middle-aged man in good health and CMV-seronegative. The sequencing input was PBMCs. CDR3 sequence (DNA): TGCGCCAGCAGCCGCGAGGGGGGGCTACCCTACGAGCAGTACTTC. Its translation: CASSREGGLPYEQYF.